This T cell receptor beta chain was recovered during a study of T cells in Graves' hyperthyroidism and ophthalmopathy. Across the study: Peripheral blood was acquired at first diagnosis, ahead of any therapy whatsoever.

RNA transcripts provided the source from which TCR beta CDR3 regions were amplified. During a first-round RT-PCR of the TCR CDR3, the HTBI primer set was used. TCRdb re-called the multiplex PCR reads with MiXCR, one entry per CDR3 protein. The profile covers approximately 600,000 distinct CDR3 sequences, with 14% appearing a single time and approximately 6.4% taken by the ten largest. As regards this clonotype: Its antigen is not known.

The J segment lost 1 base and the V segment lost 0 bases, leaving 12 bases of the junction unmatched. The length of the CDR3 is 19 residues. Germline CDR1 is MGHRA and CDR2 is YSYEKL. Any patient presenting with uncontrolled infection, other autoimmune disease, pregnancy or lactation was left out. Study-wide points: From stable hyperthyroidism, ophthalmopathy was separated by a 13 V-J model.

Sequenced material: blood. The sequence came from a woman aged 18-30 years with Graves' ophthalmopathy. The chain joins TRBV4-1 to TRBJ2-4; 7 positions match TRBD1. Written as DNA, the CDR3 is TGCGCCAGCAGCCAAGATCCACCAGGGACAGCCGGTGCCAAAAACATTCAGTACTTC. This translates into CASSQDPPGTAGAKNIQYF.